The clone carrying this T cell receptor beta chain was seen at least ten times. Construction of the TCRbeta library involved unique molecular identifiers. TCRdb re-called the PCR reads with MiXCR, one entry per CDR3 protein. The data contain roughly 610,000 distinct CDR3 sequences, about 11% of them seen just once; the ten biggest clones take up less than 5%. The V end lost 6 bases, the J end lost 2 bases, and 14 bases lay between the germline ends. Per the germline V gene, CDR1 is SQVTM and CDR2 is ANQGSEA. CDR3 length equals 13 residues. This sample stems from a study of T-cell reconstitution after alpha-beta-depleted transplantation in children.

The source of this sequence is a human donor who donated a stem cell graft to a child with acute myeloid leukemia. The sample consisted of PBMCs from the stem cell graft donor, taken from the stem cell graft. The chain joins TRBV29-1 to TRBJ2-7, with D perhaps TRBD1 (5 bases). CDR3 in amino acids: CSVRAGSTYEQYF. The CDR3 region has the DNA TGCAGCGTACGAGCAGGGTCCACCTACGAGCAGTACTTC.